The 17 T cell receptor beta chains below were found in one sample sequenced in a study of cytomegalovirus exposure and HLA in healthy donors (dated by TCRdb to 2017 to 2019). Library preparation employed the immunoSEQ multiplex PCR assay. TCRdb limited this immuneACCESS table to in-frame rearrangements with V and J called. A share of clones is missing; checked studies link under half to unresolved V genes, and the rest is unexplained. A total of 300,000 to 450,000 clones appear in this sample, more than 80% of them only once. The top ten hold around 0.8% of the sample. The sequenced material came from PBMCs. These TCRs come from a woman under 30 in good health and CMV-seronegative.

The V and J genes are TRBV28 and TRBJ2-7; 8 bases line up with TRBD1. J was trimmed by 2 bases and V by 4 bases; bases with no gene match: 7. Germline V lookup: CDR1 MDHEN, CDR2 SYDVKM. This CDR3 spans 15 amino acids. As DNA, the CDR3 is TGTGCCAGCAGTTGGTCAGGGACAGGAGCCTACGAGCAGTACTTC. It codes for CASSWSGTGAYEQYF.

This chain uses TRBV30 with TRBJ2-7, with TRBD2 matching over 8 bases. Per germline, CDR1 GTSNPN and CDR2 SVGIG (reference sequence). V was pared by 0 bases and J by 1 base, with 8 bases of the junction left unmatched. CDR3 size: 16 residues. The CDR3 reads CAWSVLSAGASYEQYF. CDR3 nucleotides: TGTGCCTGGAGTGTACTCTCAGCGGGGGCATCCTACGAGCAGTACTTC.

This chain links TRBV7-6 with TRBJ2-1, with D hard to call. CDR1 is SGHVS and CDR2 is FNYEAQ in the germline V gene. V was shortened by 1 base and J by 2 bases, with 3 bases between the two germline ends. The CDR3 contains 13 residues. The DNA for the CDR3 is TGTGCCAGCAGCTTAGGGCCCTACAATGAGCAGTTCTTC. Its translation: CASSLGPYNEQFF.

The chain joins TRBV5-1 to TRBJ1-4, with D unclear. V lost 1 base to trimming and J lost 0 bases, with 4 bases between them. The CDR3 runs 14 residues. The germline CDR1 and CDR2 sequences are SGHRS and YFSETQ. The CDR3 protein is CASSLTATNEKLFF. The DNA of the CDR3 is TGCGCCAGCAGCTTGACAGCAACTAATGAAAAACTGTTTTTT.

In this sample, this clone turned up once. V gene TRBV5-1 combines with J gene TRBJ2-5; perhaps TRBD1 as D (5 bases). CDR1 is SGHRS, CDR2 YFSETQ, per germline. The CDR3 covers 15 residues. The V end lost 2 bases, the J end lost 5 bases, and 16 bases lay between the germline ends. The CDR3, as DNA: TGCGCCAGCAGCTTCCTCTTGGGGCACCTCGAGACCCAGTACTTC. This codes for CASSFLLGHLETQYF.

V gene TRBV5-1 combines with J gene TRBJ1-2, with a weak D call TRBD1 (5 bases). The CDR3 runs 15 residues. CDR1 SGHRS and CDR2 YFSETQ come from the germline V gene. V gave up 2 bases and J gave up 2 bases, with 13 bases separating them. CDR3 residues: CASSFSLQANYGYTF. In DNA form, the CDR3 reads TGCGCCAGCAGCTTCTCCTTACAGGCAAACTATGGCTACACCTTC.

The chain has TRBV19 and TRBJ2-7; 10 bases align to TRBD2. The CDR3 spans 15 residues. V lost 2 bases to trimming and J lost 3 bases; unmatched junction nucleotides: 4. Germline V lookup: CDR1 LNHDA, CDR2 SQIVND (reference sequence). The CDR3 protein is CASSITSGAHYEQYF. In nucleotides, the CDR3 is TGTGCCAGTAGTATAACTAGCGGGGCGCACTACGAGCAGTACTTC.

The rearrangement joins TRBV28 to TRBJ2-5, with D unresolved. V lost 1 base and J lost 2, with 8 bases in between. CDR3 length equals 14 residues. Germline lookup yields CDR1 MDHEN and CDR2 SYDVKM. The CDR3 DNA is TGTGCCAGCAGTTTATATGCAGGTCAAGAGACCCAGTACTTC. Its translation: CASSLYAGQETQYF.

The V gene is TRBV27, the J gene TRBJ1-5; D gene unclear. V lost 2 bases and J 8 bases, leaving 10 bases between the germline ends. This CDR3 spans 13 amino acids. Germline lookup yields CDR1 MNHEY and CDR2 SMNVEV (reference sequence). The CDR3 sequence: CASSLRPGEPQHF. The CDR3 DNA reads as TGTGCCAGCAGTTTAAGGCCCGGGGAGCCCCAGCATTTT.

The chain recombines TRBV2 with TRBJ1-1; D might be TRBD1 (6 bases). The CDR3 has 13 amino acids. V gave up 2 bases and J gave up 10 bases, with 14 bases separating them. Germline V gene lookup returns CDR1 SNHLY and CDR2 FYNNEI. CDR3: CASSESGEPGAFF. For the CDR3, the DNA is TGTGCCAGCAGTGAATCAGGGGAGCCTGGAGCTTTCTTT.

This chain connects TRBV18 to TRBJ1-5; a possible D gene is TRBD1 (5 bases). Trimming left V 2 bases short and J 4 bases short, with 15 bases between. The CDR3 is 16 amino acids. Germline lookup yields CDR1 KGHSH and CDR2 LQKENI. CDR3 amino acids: CASSPGTWEKNQPQHF. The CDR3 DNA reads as TGTGCCAGCTCACCAGGGACTTGGGAAAAAAATCAGCCCCAGCATTTT.

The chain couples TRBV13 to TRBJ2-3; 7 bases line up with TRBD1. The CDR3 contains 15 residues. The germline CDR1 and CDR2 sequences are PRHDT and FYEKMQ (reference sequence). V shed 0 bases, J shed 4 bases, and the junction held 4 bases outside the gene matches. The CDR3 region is CASSLGRQGADTQYF. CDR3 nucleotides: TGTGCCAGCAGCTTAGGTAGACAGGGAGCAGATACGCAGTATTTT. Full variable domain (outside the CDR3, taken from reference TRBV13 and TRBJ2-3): AAGVIQSPRHLIKEKRETATLKCYPIPRHDTVYWYQQGPGQDPQFLISFYEKMQSDKGSIPDRFSAQQFSDYHSELNMSSLELGDSALYFCASSLGRQGADTQYFGPGTRLTVL.

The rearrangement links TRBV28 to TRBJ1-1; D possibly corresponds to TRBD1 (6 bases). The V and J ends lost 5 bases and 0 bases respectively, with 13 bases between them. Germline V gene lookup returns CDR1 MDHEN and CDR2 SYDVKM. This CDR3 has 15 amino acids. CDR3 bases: TGTGCCAGCAGTCCATACGGGACAATGAACACTGAAGCTTTCTTT. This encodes CASSPYGTMNTEAFF.

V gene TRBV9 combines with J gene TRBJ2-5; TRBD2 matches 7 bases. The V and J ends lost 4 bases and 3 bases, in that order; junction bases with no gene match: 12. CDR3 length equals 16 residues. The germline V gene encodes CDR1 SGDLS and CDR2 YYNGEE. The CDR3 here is CASSPTGGPDEETQYF. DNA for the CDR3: TGTGCCAGCAGCCCCACGGGGGGACCCGATGAAGAGACCCAGTACTTC. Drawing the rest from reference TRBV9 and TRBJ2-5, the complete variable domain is DSGVTQTPKHLITATGQRVTLRCSPRSGDLSVYWYQQSLDQGLQFLIQYYNGEERAKGNILERFSAQQFPDLHSELNLSSLELGDSALYFCASSPTGGPDEETQYFGPGTRLLVL.

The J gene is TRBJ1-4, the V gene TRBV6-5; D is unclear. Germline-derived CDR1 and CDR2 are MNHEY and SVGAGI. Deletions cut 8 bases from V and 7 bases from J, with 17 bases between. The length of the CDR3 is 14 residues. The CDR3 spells CASAFPKAGEKLFF. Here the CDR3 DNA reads TGTGCCAGCGCGTTCCCAAAAGCGGGTGAAAAACTGTTTTTT.

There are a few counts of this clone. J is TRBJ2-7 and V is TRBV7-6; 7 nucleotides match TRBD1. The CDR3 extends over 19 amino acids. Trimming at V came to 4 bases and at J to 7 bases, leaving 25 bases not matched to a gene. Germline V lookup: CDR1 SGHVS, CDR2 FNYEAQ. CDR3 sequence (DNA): TGTGCCAGCAGCTCGTCCCTATCGCCGGACGGGACAGCCCGCGAAGAGCAGTACTTC. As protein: CASSSSLSPDGTAREEQYF.

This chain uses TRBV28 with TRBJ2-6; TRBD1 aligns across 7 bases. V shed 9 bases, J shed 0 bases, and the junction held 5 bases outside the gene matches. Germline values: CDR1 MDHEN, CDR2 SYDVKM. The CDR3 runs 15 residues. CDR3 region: CASRQGYSGANVLTF. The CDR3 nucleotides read TGTGCCAGTCGACAGGGATACTCTGGGGCCAACGTCCTGACTTTC.